Described below is a single T cell receptor beta chain sequence and its context. Its antigen is still unknown. No progression to ophthalmopathy during 18 months of follow-up defined stable disease. Diagnoses were established using clinical symptoms, serum thyroxine and TRAb, thyroid ultrasound and orbital computed tomography. Extraction of PBMCs used approximately 10 ml of fresh peripheral blood. V shed 1 base and J shed 7 bases, with 11 bases lying between them. CDR1 is SGHRS, CDR2 YFSETQ, per germline. The CDR3 consists of 14 residues. Researchers amplified the TCR beta CDR3 regions from RNA transcripts. The TCR CDR3 was amplified in a first-round RT-PCR using the HTBI primer set. TCRdb re-called the multiplex PCR reads through MiXCR, storing one row per CDR3 protein. The table shows over 500,000 distinct CDR3 sequences, with approximately 15% occurring only once. The data derive from a study of T cells in Graves' hyperthyroidism and ophthalmopathy.

Overall study results and limits: Most expanded thyroid clonotypes above 0.001 recurred in blood.

The clonotype comes from a woman in her forties with Graves' hyperthyroidism. The chain uses TRBV5-1 and TRBJ2-2, with D tentatively TRBD1 (6 bases). The sequenced sample was blood. The CDR3 protein is CASSLYRDDGELFF. In DNA form, the CDR3 reads TGCGCCAGCAGCTTGTACAGGGACGACGGGGAGCTGTTTTTT. Using reference TRBV5-1 and TRBJ2-2 for the parts outside the CDR3, the full variable domain is KAGVTQTPRYLIKTRGQQVTLSCSPISGHRSVSWYQQTPGQGLQFLFEYFSETQRNKGNFPGRFSGRQFSNSRSEMNVSTLELGDSALYLCASSLYRDDGELFFGEGSRLTVL.